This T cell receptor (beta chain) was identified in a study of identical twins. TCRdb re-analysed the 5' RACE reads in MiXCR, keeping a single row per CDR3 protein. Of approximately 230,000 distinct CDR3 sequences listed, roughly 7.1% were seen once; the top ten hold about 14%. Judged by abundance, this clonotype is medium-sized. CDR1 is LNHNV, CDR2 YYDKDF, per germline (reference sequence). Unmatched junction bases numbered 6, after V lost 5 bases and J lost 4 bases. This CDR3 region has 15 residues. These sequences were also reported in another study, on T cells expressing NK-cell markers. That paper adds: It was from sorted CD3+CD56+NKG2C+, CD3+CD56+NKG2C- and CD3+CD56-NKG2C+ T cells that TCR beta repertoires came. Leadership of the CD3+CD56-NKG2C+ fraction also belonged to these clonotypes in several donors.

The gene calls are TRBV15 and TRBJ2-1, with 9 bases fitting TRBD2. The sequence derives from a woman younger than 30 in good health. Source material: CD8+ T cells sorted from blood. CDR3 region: CATSGVAGDYNEQFF. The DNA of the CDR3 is TGTGCCACCAGCGGGGTAGCGGGAGATTACAATGAGCAGTTCTTC.